What follows is one TCR beta chain and its context. This clonotype was counted many times. There is no known antigen for this receptor. Base qualities are missing; no much larger clone stands one base away. The source of the sample is a study of CD8 T cells in ankylosing spondylitis (TCRdb year 2017). Background on the whole study: The study profiled T cell receptor beta repertoires in healthy donors and ankylosing spondylitis patients to find disease-linked TCR variants. In total, the full study cohort was made up of some 100 healthy donors and about two dozen ankylosing spondylitis patients. Samples of peripheral blood were taken, and for ankylosing spondylitis patients, synovial fluid was collected as well. Broader findings and caveats from the paper: A TCR beta motif of 7 or 8 highly homologous amino acid variants appeared characteristic of blood from ankylosing spondylitis patients. The disease-linked clones were reported as significantly enriched in matched synovial fluid samples from ankylosing spondylitis patients. Some of the motif variants had been reported before in the synovial fluid and blood of reactive arthritis patients, a finding that suggests common disease-initiation mechanisms. The disease-linked clones had a CD8+ phenotype and were found at relatively low frequencies in peripheral blood.

Trimming accounts for 5 bases at V and 7 bases at J, while the number of junction bases matched to no gene is 10. Measured from the cysteine to the phenylalanine, the CDR3 is 14 residues long. Only the CDR3 DNA stays, 42 bases, in frame from base 1. Instrument on record: Illumina HiSeq 2500. Quantitative 5'-RACE with molecular barcodes was the method used to prepare the TCR beta libraries. The source study handled its data this way. A new computational method, built on a probabilistic model of VDJ rearrangement, was used to identify disease-linked TCR variants. TCRdb reanalyzed the raw reads on its own, using fastp at Q25 for trimming and MiXCR for clone calling, and kept in-frame beta chains. Each CDR3 protein appears once, grouped with its most common genes and DNA. TCRdb, rather than the study authors, made the V and J calls. The table for this sample lists around 490,000 distinct CDR3 sequences; about 5% of them were counted only once. Under 4.5% of the sample is in the top ten clones.

This receptor was obtained from a male donor with ankylosing spondylitis. Specimen: blood, either unsorted or a sorted T cell fraction (not recorded which). Here the chain combines TRBV12-3 or TRBV12-4 and TRBJ1-2; the central 7 bases match TRBD1. CDR3 loop: CASSAIQGTGGYTF. The DNA reads as follows: TGTGCCAGCAGTGCCATACAGGGGACGGGTGGCTACACCTTC.